The 22 T cell receptor beta chains below all came from one sample that was sequenced in a study of T-cell memory formation after mild COVID-19. Via MiXCR, TCRdb re-called the 5' RACE reads, giving one row per CDR3 protein. The sample has some 450,000 distinct CDR3 sequences; around 20% are singletons. Sequencing used PBMCs or a T cell subset sorted from them (not recorded which). The receptors stem from an adult woman who had mild COVID-19 (a few samples of this study predate the infection). Cell type and time point are not known.

The V and J genes are TRBV9 and TRBJ2-1; the match to TRBD1 covers 8 bases. Germline trimming cut 6 bases from V and 0 bases from J; bases unmatched to any gene: 11. Per the germline V gene, CDR1 is SGDLS and CDR2 is YYNGEE. The CDR3 is made up of 17 amino acids. The CDR3 DNA is TGTGCCAGCACCGGAGGACAGGGCTTAAGCTCCTACAATGAGCAGTTCTTC. It translates to CASTGGQGLSSYNEQFF.

This clonotype appeared a few times. The chain employs TRBV24-1 and TRBJ1-2; D might be TRBD1 (6 bases). V was cut by 3 bases and J by 8 bases, with 18 bases left in between. CDR1 and CDR2 (germline): KGHDR, SFDVKD. The CDR3 totals 15 residues. The CDR3 DNA is TGTGCCACCAGTGATCACAGGGTCATCGCTGGAGGCTACACCTTC. This encodes CATSDHRVIAGGYTF.

The chain joins TRBV5-1 to TRBJ2-1; D may be TRBD2 (7 bases). The CDR3 has 14 amino acids. Germline lookup yields CDR1 SGHRS and CDR2 YFSETQ. Trimming cost V 6 bases and J 9 bases, with 19 bases left between them. Written as DNA, the CDR3 is TGCGCCAGCAACAGGGAGGGCGGGTCATCTGAGCAGTTCTTC. Protein: CASNREGGSSEQFF.

As for this clonotype: The junction differs from germline at one of its ends, possibly a read error. This chain joins TRBV7-9 and TRBJ1-1; 9 bases match TRBD1. The CDR3 spans 15 residues. Germline V gives CDR1 SEHNR, CDR2 FQNEAQ (reference sequence). The chain's CDR3 is CASRLGTGTNTEAFF. In DNA, the CDR3 is TGTGCCAGCAGATTAGGGACAGGGACAAACACTGAAGCTTTCTTT.

The table lists this clonotype with a few counts. The gene calls are TRBV15 and TRBJ2-7, with 12 bases fitting TRBD2. J was trimmed by 3 bases and V by 0 bases; bases with no gene match: 15. Looked up from germline, CDR1 is LNHNV and CDR2 is YYDKDF (reference sequence). This CDR3 is built from 20 residues. CDR3 amino acids: CATSRDAGTSGFAEIYEQYF. In DNA, the CDR3 is TGTGCCACCAGCAGAGACGCCGGGACTAGCGGGTTCGCGGAGATCTACGAGCAGTACTTC. The variable domain in full, with the rest retrieved from reference TRBV15 and TRBJ2-7, is DAMVIQNPRYQVTQFGKPVTLSCSQTLNHNVMYWYQQKSSQAPKLLFHYYDKDFNNEADTPDNFQSRRPNTSFCFLDIRSPGLGDTAMYLCATSRDAGTSGFAEIYEQYFGPGTRLTVT.

There are a few counts of this clonotype. This rearrangement joins TRBV20-1 to TRBJ2-3; 10 bases line up with TRBD1. In germline, CDR1 is DFQATT, CDR2 SNEGSKA (reference sequence). The CDR3 is 18 residues long. V shed 5 bases and J 0 bases; nucleotides not matched to a gene: 14. The CDR3 region has the DNA TGCAGTGCTCTAGTTCAAACGGGACAGGGGACTAGCACAGATACGCAGTATTTT. Amino acid sequence: CSALVQTGQGTSTDTQYF.

This clonotype was observed a handful of times. Written as DNA, the CDR3 is TGTGCCAGCAGTGATCCGGGTTCTTCCTATGGCTACACCTTC. Its protein product is CASSDPGSSYGYTF. V usage is TRBV6-1 and J usage is TRBJ1-2; D gene uncertain. This CDR3 spans 14 amino acids. Germline V gene sequence: CDR1 MNHNS, CDR2 SASEGT. Trimming pared 3 bases from V and 4 bases from J, leaving 12 bases between.

The genes are TRBV4-3 and TRBJ2-7; a weak D match, TRBD2 (5 bases). The CDR3 is 16 residues long. V lost 1 base, J lost 0 bases, and 13 bases lay in between. Germline CDR1 LGHNA, CDR2 YSLEER. CDR3 in amino acids: CASSQGRAASSYEQYF. The DNA for the CDR3 is TGCGCCAGCAGCCAAGGGCGAGCGGCGAGCTCCTACGAGCAGTACTTC.

The rearrangement joins TRBV6-5 to TRBJ2-7; D may be TRBD1 or TRBD2 (5 bases each). The V gene lost 5 bases and the J gene lost 4 bases, with 12 bases spanning the gap. Per germline, CDR1 MNHEY and CDR2 SVGAGI. This CDR3 region has 13 residues. The CDR3 reads CASSPRDPYEQYF. The DNA of the CDR3 is TGTGCCAGCAGTCCCCGGGACCCGTACGAGCAGTACTTC.

There are a few counts of this clonotype. This chain uses TRBV6-5 with TRBJ1-5, with TRBD1 matching over 7 bases. V lost 5 bases to trimming and J lost 5 bases; unmatched junction nucleotides: 6. This CDR3 region has 14 residues. Germline V gives CDR1 MNHEY, CDR2 SVGAGI. CDR3 DNA sequence: TGTGCCAGCAGTCACAGGGGAGGGGATCAGCCCCAGCATTTT. It yields the protein CASSHRGGDQPQHF.

This chain joins TRBV27 and TRBJ1-4; 8 bases match TRBD1. With 6 bases clipped from V and 5 bases from J, the junction kept 5 bases outside the gene matches. This CDR3 is 14 amino acids long. CDR1 MNHEY and CDR2 SMNVEV come from the germline V gene (reference sequence). The CDR3 here is CASSARTGNEKLFF. As DNA, the CDR3 is TGTGCCAGCAGCGCTAGGACAGGGAATGAAAAACTGTTTTTT.

V gene TRBV7-9 combines with J gene TRBJ2-1; D perhaps matches TRBD1 (6 bases). V lost 3 bases and J lost 10, with 10 bases in between. The CDR3 spans 12 residues. Germline values: CDR1 SEHNR, CDR2 FQNEAQ (reference sequence). The CDR3 nucleotides are TGTGCCAGCAGCTTCCCTAGGGGGGAGCAGTTCTTC. As protein: CASSFPRGEQFF.

This clonotype was counted only a few times. The gene calls are TRBV5-5 and TRBJ2-5; 7 bases are shared with TRBD1. Germline V CDR1 and CDR2: SGHKS, YYEKEE (reference sequence). Trimming took 3 bases from V and 4 from J; bases not matched to a gene: 3. The CDR3 is made up of 13 amino acids. The CDR3 spells CASSSDRIETQYF. CDR3 DNA sequence: TGTGCCAGCAGCTCGGACAGGATAGAGACCCAGTACTTC.

This clonotype was detected a few times. This chain connects TRBV18 to TRBJ2-7; TRBD1 matches 9 bases. The V gene end was trimmed by 3 bases and the J gene end by 3 bases; junction bases not matched to a gene: 6. The CDR3 runs to 15 residues. In germline, CDR1 is KGHSH, CDR2 LQKENI. The CDR3 spells CASSPKGQGLYEQYF. The CDR3, as DNA: TGTGCCAGCTCACCCAAGGGACAGGGACTCTACGAGCAGTACTTC.

This sequence joins TRBV11-3 and TRBJ1-1, with D perhaps TRBD1 (5 bases). Germline CDR1 is SGHNT and CDR2 is YENEEA. This CDR3 has 11 amino acids. Between the trimmed V and J ends, which lost 4 bases and 11 bases, there was a span of 11 bases. In DNA, the CDR3 is TGTGCCAGCAGCTCTCCCTGGGGCGCTTTCTTT. As protein: CASSSPWGAFF.

A few counts support this clonotype. The J gene is TRBJ2-7, the V gene TRBV6-2 or TRBV6-3; TRBD1 matches at 8 bases. The CDR3 has 17 residues. Looked up from germline, CDR1 is MNHEY and CDR2 is SVGEGT. J lost 1 base, V lost 2 bases, and 10 bases had no gene match. CDR3 in amino acids: CASSYRTGTGFSYEQYF. CDR3 coding DNA: TGTGCCAGCAGTTACCGGACAGGGACGGGGTTTTCCTACGAGCAGTACTTC.

This sequence joins TRBV5-4 and TRBJ2-3; TRBD2 might be the D (6 bases). The CDR3 length is 15 residues. Trimming shortened V by 3 bases and J by 10 bases, and 21 bases separated the two germline ends. Germline CDR1 reads SGHNT; CDR2 reads YYREEE (reference sequence). CDR3: CASSSPRDSYRAQYF. The CDR3 coding sequence is TGTGCCAGCAGCTCACCTCGGGACTCCTATAGGGCGCAGTATTTT.

V gene TRBV9 combines with J gene TRBJ1-4; D is possibly TRBD1 (6 bases). The V gene's germline CDR1 is SGDLS and CDR2 YYNGEE. This CDR3 region has 15 residues. With 4 bases removed from V and 5 bases from J, the gap between germline ends came to 15 bases. The CDR3 DNA reads TGTGCCAGCAGCCCCACAGGGACACTGAATGAAAAACTGTTTTTT. It encodes CASSPTGTLNEKLFF.

For the CDR3, the DNA is TGTGCCAGCAGCTTAGGACAAACCGGCGCCTACGAGCAGTACTTC. Translation gives CASSLGQTGAYEQYF. The V and J genes are TRBV11-2 and TRBJ2-7; the D is unclear. This CDR3 is 15 amino acids long. V was trimmed by 1 base and J by 2 bases, leaving 12 bases between them. The V gene's germline CDR1 is SGHAT and CDR2 FQNNGV.

V usage is TRBV4-2 and J usage is TRBJ1-2, with 12 nucleotides matching TRBD1. Looked up from germline, CDR1 is LGHNA and CDR2 is YNFKEQ. The CDR3 is 15 amino acids. The V gene end was trimmed by 4 bases and the J gene end by 7 bases; junction bases not matched to a gene: 7. CDR3 protein: CASSLNRDRGLGYTF. The CDR3 DNA is TGTGCCAGCAGCCTCAACCGGGACAGGGGGCTTGGCTACACCTTC.

The V and J genes are TRBV11-3 and TRBJ2-2; no definite D call. Trimming removed 6 bases from V and 4 bases from J, with 6 bases in between. The CDR3 totals 12 residues. Germline V gives CDR1 SGHNT, CDR2 YENEEA. For the CDR3, the DNA is TGTGCCAGCAGAGGGTCCACCGGGGAGCTGTTTTTT. As protein: CASRGSTGELFF.

This clonotype was recorded a few times. The CDR3 spells CASSGPGLGDNEQFF. The CDR3, as DNA: TGTGCCAGCAGCGGTCCGGGACTAGGGGACAATGAGCAGTTCTTC. J is TRBJ2-1 and V is TRBV7-9; 8 nucleotides match TRBD2. CDR1 is SEHNR and CDR2 is FQNEAQ in the germline V gene (reference sequence). Trimming removed 5 bases from V and 5 bases from J; junction bases left unmatched: 8. The CDR3 spans 15 residues.